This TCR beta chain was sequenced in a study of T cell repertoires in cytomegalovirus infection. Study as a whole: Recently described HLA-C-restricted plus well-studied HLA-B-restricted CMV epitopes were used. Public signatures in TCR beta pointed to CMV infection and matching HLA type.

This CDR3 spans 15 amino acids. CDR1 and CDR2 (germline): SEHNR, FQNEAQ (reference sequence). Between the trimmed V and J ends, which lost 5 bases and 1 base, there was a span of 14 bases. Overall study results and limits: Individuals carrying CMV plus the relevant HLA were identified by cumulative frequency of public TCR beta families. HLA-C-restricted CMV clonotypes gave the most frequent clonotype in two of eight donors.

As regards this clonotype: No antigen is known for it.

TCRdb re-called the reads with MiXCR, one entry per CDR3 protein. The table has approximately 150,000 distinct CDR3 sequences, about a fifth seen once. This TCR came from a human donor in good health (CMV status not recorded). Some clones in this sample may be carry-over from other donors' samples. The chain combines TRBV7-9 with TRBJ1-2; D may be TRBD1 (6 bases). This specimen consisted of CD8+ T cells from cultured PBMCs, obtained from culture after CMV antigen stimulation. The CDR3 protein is CASSPSTGLNYGYTF. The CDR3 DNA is TGTGCCAGCAGCCCTTCGACAGGCCTTAACTATGGCTACACCTTC.